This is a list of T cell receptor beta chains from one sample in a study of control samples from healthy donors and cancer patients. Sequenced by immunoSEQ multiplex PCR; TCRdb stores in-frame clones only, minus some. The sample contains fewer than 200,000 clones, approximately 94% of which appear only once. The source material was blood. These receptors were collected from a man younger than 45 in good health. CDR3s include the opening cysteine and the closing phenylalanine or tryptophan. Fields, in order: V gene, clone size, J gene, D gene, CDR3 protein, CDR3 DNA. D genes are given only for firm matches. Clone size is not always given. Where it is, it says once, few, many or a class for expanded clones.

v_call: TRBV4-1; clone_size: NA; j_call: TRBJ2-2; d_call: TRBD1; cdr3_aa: CASSQEGTGAFANTGELFF; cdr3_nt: TGCGCCAGCAGCCAAGAAGGGACAGGAGCCTTCGCGAACACCGGGGAGCTGTTTTTT
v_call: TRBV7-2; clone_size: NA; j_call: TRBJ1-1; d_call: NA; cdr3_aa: CASSLIAGNTEAFF; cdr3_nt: TGTGCCAGCAGCTTAATTGCAGGGAACACTGAAGCTTTCTTT
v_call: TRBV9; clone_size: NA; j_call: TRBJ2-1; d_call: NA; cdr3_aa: CASSVDRTGEQFF; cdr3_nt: TGTGCCAGCAGCGTGGACAGAACGGGTGAGCAGTTCTTC
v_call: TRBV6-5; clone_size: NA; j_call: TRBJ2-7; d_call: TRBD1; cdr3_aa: CASSSTGELNEQYF; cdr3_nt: TGTGCCAGCAGTTCGACAGGGGAGCTCAACGAGCAGTACTTC
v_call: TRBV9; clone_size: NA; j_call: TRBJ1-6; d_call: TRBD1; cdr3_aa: CASSTGEDSPLHF; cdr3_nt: TGTGCCAGCAGCACAGGGGAAGACTCACCCCTCCACTTT
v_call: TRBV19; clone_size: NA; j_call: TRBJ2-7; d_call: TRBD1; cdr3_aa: CASGDSGYEQYF; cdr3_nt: TGTGCCAGTGGGGACAGTGGCTACGAGCAGTACTTC
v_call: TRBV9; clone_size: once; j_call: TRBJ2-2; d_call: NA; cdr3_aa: CASSLGAAGELFF; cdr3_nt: TGTGCCAGCAGCCTCGGGGCCGCCGGGGAGCTGTTTTTT
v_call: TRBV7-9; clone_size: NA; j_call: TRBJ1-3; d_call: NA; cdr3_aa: CASSSNGSGNTIYF; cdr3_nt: TGTGCCAGCAGCTCGAACGGCTCTGGAAACACCATATATTTT
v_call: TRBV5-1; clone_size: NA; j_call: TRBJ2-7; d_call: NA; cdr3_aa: CASSRIHSGEQYF; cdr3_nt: TGCGCCAGCAGCCGAATCCACAGTGGCGAGCAGTACTTC
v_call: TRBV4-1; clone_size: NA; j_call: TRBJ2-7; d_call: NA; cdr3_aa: CASSEGYEQYF; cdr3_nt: TGCGCCAGCAGCGAAGGCTACGAGCAGTACTTC
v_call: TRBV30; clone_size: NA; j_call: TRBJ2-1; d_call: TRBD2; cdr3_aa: CAWSGTGTSGRNEQFF; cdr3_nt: TGTGCCTGGAGCGGAACCGGGACTAGCGGGAGGAATGAGCAGTTCTTC
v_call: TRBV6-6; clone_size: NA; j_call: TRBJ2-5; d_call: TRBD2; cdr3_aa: CASSPAKRGQETQYF; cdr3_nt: TGTGCCAGCAGTCCGGCAAAGCGGGGCCAAGAGACCCAGTACTTC
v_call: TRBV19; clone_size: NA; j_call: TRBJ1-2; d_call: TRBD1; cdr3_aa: CASSVGQGGPNYGYTF; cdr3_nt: TGTGCCAGTAGTGTGGGACAGGGAGGACCTAACTATGGCTACACCTTC
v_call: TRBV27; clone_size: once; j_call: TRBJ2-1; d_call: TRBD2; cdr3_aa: CASRLAAYNEQFF; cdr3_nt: TGTGCCAGTAGACTAGCGGCGTACAATGAGCAGTTCTTC
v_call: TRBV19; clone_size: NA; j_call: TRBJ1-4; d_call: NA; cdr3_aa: CASSTEVWEKLFF; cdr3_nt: TGTGCCAGTAGTACGGAGGTTTGGGAAAAACTGTTTTTT
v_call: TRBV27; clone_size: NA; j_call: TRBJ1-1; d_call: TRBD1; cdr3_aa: CASSPWAGGTEAFF; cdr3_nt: TGTGCCAGCAGTCCCTGGGCAGGGGGCACTGAAGCTTTCTTT
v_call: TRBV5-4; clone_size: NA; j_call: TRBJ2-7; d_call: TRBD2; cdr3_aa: CASSLGLAGTTYEQYF; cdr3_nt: TGTGCCAGCAGCTTAGGACTAGCGGGGACCACCTACGAGCAGTACTTC
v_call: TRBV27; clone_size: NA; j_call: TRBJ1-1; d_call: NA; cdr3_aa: CASSFSANTEAFF; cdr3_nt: TGTGCCAGCAGTTTCTCAGCGAACACTGAAGCTTTCTTT
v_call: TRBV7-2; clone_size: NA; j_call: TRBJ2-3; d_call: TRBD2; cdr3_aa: CASRAWRGETDTQYF; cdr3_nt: TGTGCCAGCAGGGCTTGGCGGGGGGAGACAGATACGCAGTATTTT
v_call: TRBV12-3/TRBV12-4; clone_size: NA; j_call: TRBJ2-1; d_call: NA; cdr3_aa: CASSLALGNEQFF; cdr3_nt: TGTGCCAGCAGTTTAGCGCTAGGCAATGAGCAGTTCTTC
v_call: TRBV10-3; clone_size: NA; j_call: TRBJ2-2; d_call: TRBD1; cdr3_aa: CAISATGAPTGGELFF; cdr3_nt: TGTGCCATCAGTGCGACAGGGGCCCCCACGGGCGGGGAGCTGTTTTTT
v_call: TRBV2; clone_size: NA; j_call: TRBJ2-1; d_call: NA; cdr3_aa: CASRETTSSYNEQFF; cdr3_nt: TGTGCCAGCAGAGAGACGACTAGCTCCTACAATGAGCAGTTCTTC
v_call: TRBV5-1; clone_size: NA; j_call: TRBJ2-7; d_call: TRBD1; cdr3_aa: CASSRDGDRGGEQYF; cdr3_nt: TGCGCCAGCAGCCGAGACGGAGACAGGGGGGGCGAGCAGTACTTC
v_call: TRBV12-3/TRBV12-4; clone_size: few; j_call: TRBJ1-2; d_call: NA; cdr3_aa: CASSLVGGAGYTF; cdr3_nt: TGTGCCAGCAGTTTAGTTGGGGGGGCGGGCTACACCTTC
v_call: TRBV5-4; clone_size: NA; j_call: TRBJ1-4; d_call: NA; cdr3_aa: CASSLGDQRANEKLFF; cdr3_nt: TGTGCCAGCAGCTTGGGTGACCAACGGGCTAATGAAAAACTGTTTTTT
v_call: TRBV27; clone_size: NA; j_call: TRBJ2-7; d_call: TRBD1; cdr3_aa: CASSWGQGQLSYEQYF; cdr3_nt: TGTGCCAGCAGTTGGGGACAGGGACAACTCTCCTACGAGCAGTACTTC
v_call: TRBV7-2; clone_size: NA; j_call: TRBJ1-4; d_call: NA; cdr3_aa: CASSPNGAGRNEKLFF; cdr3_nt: TGTGCCAGCAGCCCCAACGGGGCAGGTCGTAATGAAAAACTGTTTTTT
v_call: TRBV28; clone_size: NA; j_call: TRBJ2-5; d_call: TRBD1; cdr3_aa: CASSSRAGGQETQYF; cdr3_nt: TGTGCCAGCAGTTCCCGGGCAGGGGGACAAGAGACCCAGTACTTC
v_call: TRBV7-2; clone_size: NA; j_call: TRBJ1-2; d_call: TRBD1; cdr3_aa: CASRETGNQGYTF; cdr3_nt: TGTGCCAGCAGGGAGACAGGGAATCAAGGCTACACCTTC
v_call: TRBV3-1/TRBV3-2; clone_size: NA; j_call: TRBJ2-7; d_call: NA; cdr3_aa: CASSHRYEQYF; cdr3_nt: TGTGCCAGCAGCCACCGTTACGAGCAGTACTTC
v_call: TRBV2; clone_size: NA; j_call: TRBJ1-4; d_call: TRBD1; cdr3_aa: CASSRTGANEKLFF; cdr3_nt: TGTGCCAGCAGTCGGACAGGGGCTAATGAAAAACTGTTTTTT
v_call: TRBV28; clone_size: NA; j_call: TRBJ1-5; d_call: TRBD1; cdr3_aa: CASRSTGGGQPQHF; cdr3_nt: TGTGCCAGCAGGTCGACAGGGGGGGGTCAGCCCCAGCATTTT
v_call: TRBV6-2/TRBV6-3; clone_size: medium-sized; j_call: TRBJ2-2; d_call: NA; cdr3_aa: CASSYESVTGELFF; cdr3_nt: TGTGCCAGCAGTTACGAGTCAGTCACCGGGGAGCTGTTTTTT
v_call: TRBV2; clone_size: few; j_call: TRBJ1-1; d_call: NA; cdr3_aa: CASRHRGYTEAFF; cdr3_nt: TGTGCCAGCAGGCACCGGGGCTACACTGAAGCTTTCTTT
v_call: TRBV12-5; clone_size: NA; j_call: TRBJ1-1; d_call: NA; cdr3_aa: CASQNRVGKAFF; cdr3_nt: TGTGCTAGTCAGAACAGGGTTGGTAAAGCTTTCTTT
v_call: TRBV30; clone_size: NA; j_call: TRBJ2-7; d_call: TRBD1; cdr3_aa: CAWSEQGRRDGEQYF; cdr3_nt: TGTGCCTGGAGTGAACAGGGGAGACGCGATGGCGAGCAGTACTTC
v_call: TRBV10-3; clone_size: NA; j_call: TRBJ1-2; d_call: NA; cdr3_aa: CAISDAQNYGYTF; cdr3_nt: TGTGCCATCAGTGACGCGCAGAACTATGGCTACACCTTC
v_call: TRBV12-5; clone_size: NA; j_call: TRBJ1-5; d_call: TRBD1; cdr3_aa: CASVPGQGNQPQHF; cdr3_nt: TGTGCTAGTGTTCCGGGACAGGGCAATCAGCCCCAGCATTTT
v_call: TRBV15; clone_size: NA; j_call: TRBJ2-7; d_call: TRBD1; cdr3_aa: CATSIDRGPSYEQYF; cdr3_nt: TGTGCCACCAGCATCGACAGGGGGCCATCCTACGAGCAGTACTTC
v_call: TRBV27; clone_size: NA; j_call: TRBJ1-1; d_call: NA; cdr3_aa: CASSQTEMNTEAFF; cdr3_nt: TGTGCCAGCAGTCAGACAGAGATGAACACTGAAGCTTTCTTT
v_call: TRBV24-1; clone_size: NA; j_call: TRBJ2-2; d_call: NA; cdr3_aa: CATSQTDGNTGELFF; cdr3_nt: TGTGCCACCAGTCAGACGGACGGTAACACCGGGGAGCTGTTTTTT
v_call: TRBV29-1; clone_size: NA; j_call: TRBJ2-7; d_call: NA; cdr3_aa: CSAGRDSYEQYF; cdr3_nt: TGCAGCGCCGGACGGGACTCCTACGAGCAGTACTTC
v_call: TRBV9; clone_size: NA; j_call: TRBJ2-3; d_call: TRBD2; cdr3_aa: CASSPSTTSGGTFTDTQYF; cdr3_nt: TGTGCCAGCAGCCCCTCGACGACTAGCGGGGGGACTTTCACAGATACGCAGTATTTT
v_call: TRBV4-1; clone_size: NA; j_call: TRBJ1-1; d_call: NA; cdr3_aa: CASNAGASLDEAFF; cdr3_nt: TGCGCCAGCAACGCAGGGGCCTCTTTAGATGAAGCTTTCTTT
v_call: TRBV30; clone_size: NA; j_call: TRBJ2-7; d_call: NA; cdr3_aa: CASTKGSTYEQYF; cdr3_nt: TGTGCCTCTACGAAGGGATCTACCTACGAGCAGTACTTC
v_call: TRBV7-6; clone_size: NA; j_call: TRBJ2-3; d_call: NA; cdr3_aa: CASSRSAGAGLSTDTQYF; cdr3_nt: TGTGCCAGCAGCCGAAGTGCTGGTGCCGGGTTAAGCACAGATACGCAGTATTTT
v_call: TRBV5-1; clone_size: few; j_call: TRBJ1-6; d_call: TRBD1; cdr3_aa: CASSLVGQTNSPLHF; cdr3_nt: TGCGCCAGCAGCTTGGTGGGACAGACTAATTCACCCCTCCACTTT
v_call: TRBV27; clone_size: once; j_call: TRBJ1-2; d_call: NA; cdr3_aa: CASSSQGTANYGYTF; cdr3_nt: TGTGCCAGCAGTTCCCAGGGCACAGCTAACTATGGCTACACCTTC
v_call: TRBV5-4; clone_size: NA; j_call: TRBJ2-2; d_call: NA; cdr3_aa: CASSAGRVGGTGELFF; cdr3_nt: TGTGCCAGCAGCGCAGGACGAGTGGGGGGTACCGGGGAGCTGTTTTTT
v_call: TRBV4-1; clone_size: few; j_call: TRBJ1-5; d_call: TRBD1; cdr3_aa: CASSNRDRGEPQHF; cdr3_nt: TGCGCCAGCAGCAACCGGGACAGGGGAGAGCCCCAGCATTTT
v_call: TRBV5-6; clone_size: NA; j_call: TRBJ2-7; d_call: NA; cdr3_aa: CASSSAPREYEQYF; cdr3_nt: TGTGCCAGCAGCTCGGCTCCCAGGGAGTACGAGCAGTACTTC
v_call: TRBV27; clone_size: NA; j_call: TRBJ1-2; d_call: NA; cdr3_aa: CASSPQGGNYGYTF; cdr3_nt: TGTGCCAGCAGTCCTCAGGGCGGGAACTATGGCTACACCTTC
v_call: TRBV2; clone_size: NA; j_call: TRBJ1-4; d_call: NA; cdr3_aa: CASSVQSEKLFF; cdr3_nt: TGTGCCAGCAGCGTACAGAGTGAAAAACTGTTTTTT